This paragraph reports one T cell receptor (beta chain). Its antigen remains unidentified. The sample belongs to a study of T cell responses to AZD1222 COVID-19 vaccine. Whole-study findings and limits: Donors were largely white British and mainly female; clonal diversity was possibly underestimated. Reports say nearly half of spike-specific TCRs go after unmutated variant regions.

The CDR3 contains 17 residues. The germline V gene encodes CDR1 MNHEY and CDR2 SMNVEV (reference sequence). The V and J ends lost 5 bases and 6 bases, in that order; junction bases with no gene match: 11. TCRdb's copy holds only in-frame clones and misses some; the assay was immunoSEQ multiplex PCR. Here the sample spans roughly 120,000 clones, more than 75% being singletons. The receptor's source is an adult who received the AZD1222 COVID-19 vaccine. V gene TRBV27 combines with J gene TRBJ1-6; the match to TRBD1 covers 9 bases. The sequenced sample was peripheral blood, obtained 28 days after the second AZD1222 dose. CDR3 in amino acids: CASSTPGTGIGNSPLHF. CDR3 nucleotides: TGTGCCAGCAGTACCCCCGGGACAGGGATCGGTAATTCACCCCTCCACTTT.